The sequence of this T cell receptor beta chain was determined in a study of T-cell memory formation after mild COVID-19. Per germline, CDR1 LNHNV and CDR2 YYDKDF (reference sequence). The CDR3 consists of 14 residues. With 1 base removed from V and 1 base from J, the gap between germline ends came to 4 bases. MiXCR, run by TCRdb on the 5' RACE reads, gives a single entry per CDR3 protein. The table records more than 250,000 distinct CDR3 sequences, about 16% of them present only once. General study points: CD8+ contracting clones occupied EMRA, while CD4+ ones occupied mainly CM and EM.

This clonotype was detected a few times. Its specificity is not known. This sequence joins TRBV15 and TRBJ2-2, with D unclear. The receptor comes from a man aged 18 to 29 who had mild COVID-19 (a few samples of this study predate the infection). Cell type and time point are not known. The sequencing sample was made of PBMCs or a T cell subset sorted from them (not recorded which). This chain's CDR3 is CATSRVRNTGELFF. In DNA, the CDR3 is TGTGCCACCAGCAGAGTGAGGAACACCGGGGAGCTGTTTTTT.